The 32 T cell receptor beta chains below all came from one sample that was sequenced in a study of blood T cells in healthy people across ages. Alongside a J-beta primer mix, a sample-barcoded 5' primer served in a second PCR lasting roughly 7 to 12 cycles. TCRdb processed the 5' RACE reads anew with MiXCR; each CDR3 protein has one entry. The table includes hundreds of thousands of distinct CDR3 sequences, approximately 40% detected once. Specimen: blood. These receptors were obtained from an elderly man in good health.

This clonotype was seen ten or more times. This sequence joins TRBV7-2 and TRBJ2-5, with a weak D call TRBD2 (5 bases). In germline, CDR1 is SGHTA, CDR2 FQGNSA. Trimming removed 1 base from V and 5 bases from J, with 8 bases in between. The CDR3 sequence is 13 residues long. The chain's CDR3 is CASSLGPGETQYF. The CDR3 coding sequence is TGTGCCAGCAGCTTAGGGCCGGGGGAGACCCAGTACTTC. Filled out from reference TRBV7-2 and TRBJ2-5, the complete variable domain reads GAGVSQSPSNKVTEKGKDVELRCDPISGHTALYWYRQSLGQGLEFLIYFQGNSAPDKSGLPSDRFSAERTGGSVSTLTIQRTQQEDSAVYLCASSLGPGETQYFGPGTRLLVL.

The CDR3 reads CASRPFGLAADTDTQYF. The CDR3 coding sequence is TGTGCCAGCAGACCCTTTGGACTAGCGGCCGACACAGATACGCAGTATTTT. The rearrangement links TRBV6-2 or TRBV6-3 to TRBJ2-3; 10 nucleotides align to TRBD2. The CDR3 has 17 residues. The junction had 11 bases not matched to a gene; V was cut back by 6 bases and J by 2 bases. Per the germline V gene, CDR1 is MNHEY and CDR2 is SVGEGT.

This clonotype was recorded only once. The genes are TRBV20-1 and TRBJ2-3, with 7 positions matching TRBD1. There are 16 residues in the CDR3. Germline values: CDR1 DFQATT, CDR2 SNEGSKA (reference sequence). CDR3 sequence: CSARGLRDSTTDTQYF. The CDR3 DNA follows: TGCAGCGCCCGGGGTCTCAGGGACAGCACCACAGATACGCAGTATTTT.

V and J are TRBV20-1 and TRBJ1-6; unclear D gene. The CDR3 sequence is 16 residues long. Trimming left V 3 bases short and J 8 bases short, with 20 bases between. Germline CDR1 is DFQATT and CDR2 is SNEGSKA (reference sequence). CDR3 amino acids: CSAREPPVVVDSPLHF. The CDR3 nucleotides read TGCAGTGCTAGGGAGCCCCCAGTTGTGGTGGATTCACCCCTCCACTTT.

This chain joins TRBV11-2 and TRBJ1-2; 8 nucleotides align to TRBD1. CDR3 size: 14 residues. Germline loops: CDR1 SGHAT, CDR2 FQNNGV. Unmatched junction bases numbered 6, after V lost 5 bases and J lost 4 bases. CDR3 residues: CASSKGQGLYGYTF. The CDR3 bases are TGTGCCAGCAGCAAAGGACAGGGCCTCTATGGCTACACCTTC.

This sequence joins TRBV24-1 and TRBJ2-1; 7 bases agree with TRBD2. The CDR3 is 16 amino acids. Germline V gene sequence: CDR1 KGHDR, CDR2 SFDVKD. J was trimmed by 3 bases and V by 2 bases; bases with no gene match: 6. Here the CDR3 DNA reads TGTGCCACCAGTGATTCCGGGAGCGGGAACTACAATGAGCAGTTCTTC. Translated: CATSDSGSGNYNEQFF.

J is TRBJ2-2 and V is TRBV10-2; D is perhaps TRBD1 or TRBD2 (6 bases each). Germline CDR1 is WSHSY and CDR2 is SAAADI. The V and J ends lost 8 bases and 5 bases respectively, with 15 bases between them. The CDR3 consists of 14 residues. CDR3 in amino acids: CASVSLGGTGELFF. CDR3 nucleotide sequence: TGCGCCAGCGTTTCGCTAGGGGGGACCGGGGAGCTGTTTTTT.

The chain couples TRBV7-2 to TRBJ2-1; no definite D call. Near its end, the DNA agrees better with TRBJ2-7, so the J call may be wrong. The CDR3 has 12 amino acids. Germline assignment: CDR1 SGHTA and CDR2 FQGNSA. The CDR3 nucleotides read TGTGCCAGCAGCCCTCTCTCCAATGAGCAGTACTTC. Translation: CASSPLSNEQYF.

The V and J genes are TRBV6-2 or TRBV6-3 and TRBJ2-1; 10 bases fit TRBD2. This CDR3 has 11 amino acids. The germline gives CDR1 MNHEY, CDR2 SVGEGT. V dropped 6 bases and J dropped 15; count of bases not matched to a gene: 5. The CDR3 loop is CASRPSGRWFF. Written as DNA, the CDR3 is TGTGCCAGCAGACCTAGCGGGAGATGGTTCTTC.

This chain joins TRBV12-3 or TRBV12-4 and TRBJ1-2, with a tentative D call TRBD1 (6 bases). V gave up 5 bases and J gave up 3 bases, with 10 bases separating them. The length of the CDR3 is 13 residues. CDR3 sequence (DNA): TGTGCCAGCAGTAACAGGGAGGACTATGGCTACACCTTC. Encoded protein: CASSNREDYGYTF.

The chain carries TRBV10-3 and TRBJ2-7, with TRBD1 identical over 8 bases. Unmatched junction bases numbered 6, after V lost 8 bases and J lost 3 bases. Germline V gene data show CDR1 as ENHRY and CDR2 as SYGVKD. The CDR3 loop spans 13 amino acids. The chain's CDR3 is CAIGGTGGYEQYF. The CDR3 nucleotides read TGTGCCATCGGTGGAACAGGGGGCTACGAGCAGTACTTC.

CDR3 sequence reads: CASGLVRTSGLNEQFF. CDR3 sequence (DNA): TGTGCTAGTGGTTTGGTAAGGACTAGCGGACTCAATGAGCAGTTCTTC. This chain connects TRBV12-5 to TRBJ2-1; 10 nucleotides align to TRBD2. V shed 0 bases and J 6 bases; nucleotides not matched to a gene: 5. CDR1 and CDR2 (germline): LGHNT, FRNRAP. The CDR3 is 16 amino acids.

The chain uses TRBV29-1 and TRBJ2-1; D possibly corresponds to TRBD1 (6 bases). This CDR3 has 12 residues. The germline gives CDR1 SQVTM, CDR2 ANQGSEA. V was trimmed by 7 bases and J by 13 bases, leaving 20 bases between them. As DNA, the CDR3 is TGCAGCGGCGGACAGACTCAAGAGACCCAGTTCTTC. Its protein is CSGGQTQETQFF.

The rearrangement uses TRBV6-5 and TRBJ2-1; D gene unclear. V was trimmed by 7 bases and J by 8 bases, leaving 15 bases between them. The CDR3 runs to 13 residues. Germline-derived CDR1 and CDR2 are MNHEY and SVGAGI. For the CDR3, the DNA is TGTGCCAGCACCCCGCCAGTGGGCGATGAGCAGTTCTTC. It specifies CASTPPVGDEQFF.

This clonotype occurred a few times. The V gene is TRBV12-3 or TRBV12-4, the J gene TRBJ2-7; D is ambiguous. This CDR3 contains 11 residues. Between the trimmed V and J ends, which lost 6 bases and 3 bases, there was a span of 6 bases. Written as DNA, the CDR3 is TGTGCCAGCAGCAAGTTCTACGAGCAGTACTTC. Amino acid sequence: CASSKFYEQYF.

This clonotype came up a few times. The rearrangement uses TRBV7-2 and TRBJ1-2; a possible D gene is TRBD1 (6 bases). This CDR3 spans 13 amino acids. CDR1 SGHTA and CDR2 FQGNSA come from the germline V gene. The V and J ends lost 3 bases and 3 bases respectively, with 8 bases between them. The CDR3 DNA reads TGTGCCAGCAGCTTTCCAGGGGACTATGGCTACACCTTC. It translates to CASSFPGDYGYTF.

This chain uses TRBV6-6 with TRBJ2-1; D possibly matches TRBD1 or TRBD2 (6 bases each). The ends were cut back, 8 bases at V and 3 bases at J, with 23 bases in the middle. Germline CDR1 MNHNY, CDR2 SVGAGI (reference sequence). This CDR3 comprises 17 residues. The CDR3 DNA is TGTGCCAGCCATAAGGGGGGTGCGAGGGCCATCTACAATGAGCAGTTCTTC. This sequence encodes CASHKGGARAIYNEQFF.

This clonotype was recorded once. This chain links TRBV15 with TRBJ2-5; D may be TRBD1 or TRBD2 (7 bases each). This CDR3 comprises 16 residues. The V gene lost 5 bases and the J gene lost 5 bases, with 21 bases spanning the gap. CDR1 is LNHNV, CDR2 YYDKDF, per germline (reference sequence). The CDR3 region is CATSRAHRGGLETQYF. CDR3 nucleotide sequence: TGTGCCACCAGCCGAGCCCACAGGGGAGGGTTGGAGACCCAGTACTTC.

At least ten counts were recorded for this clonotype. V gene TRBV11-2 combines with J gene TRBJ2-1; TRBD1 matches at 10 bases. Germline assignment: CDR1 SGHAT and CDR2 FQNNGV. Trimming removed 1 base from V and 6 bases from J; junction bases left unmatched: 3. The CDR3 covers 15 residues. CDR3 in amino acids: CASSLGQGAGNEQFF. The CDR3 DNA reads as TGTGCCAGCAGCTTAGGACAGGGGGCGGGCAATGAGCAGTTCTTC.

This clonotype was picked up a small number of times. The chain has TRBV20-1 and TRBJ2-4; D is perhaps TRBD1 or TRBD2 (5 bases each). The CDR3 covers 14 residues. From germline, CDR1 is DFQATT and CDR2 SNEGSKA (reference sequence). V was clipped by 6 bases and J by 8 bases, with 20 bases between them. CDR3 nucleotide sequence: TGCAGTGCCCCAGGACAAAGGGAGCTAGACATTCAGTACTTC. Translated, it gives CSAPGQRELDIQYF.

V is TRBV10-1 and J is TRBJ2-2; D gene uncertain. This CDR3 spans 15 amino acids. V was shortened by 5 bases and J by 0 bases, with 10 bases between the two germline ends. The germline V gene has CDR1 WNHNN and CDR2 SYGVQD (reference sequence). The CDR3 loop reads CASSPSRTNTGELFF. CDR3 sequence (DNA): TGCGCCAGCAGTCCCAGCCGCACGAACACCGGGGAGCTGTTTTTT.

The DNA for the CDR3 is TGTGCCAGCAGCTTGGGGGGGGCACAGGACACAGATACGCAGTATTTT. The encoded protein is CASSLGGAQDTDTQYF. This chain joins TRBV5-4 and TRBJ2-3; D is perhaps TRBD1 or TRBD2 (6 bases each). Between the trimmed V and J ends, which lost 0 bases and 2 bases, there was a span of 13 bases. The CDR3 consists of 16 residues. Looked up from germline, CDR1 is SGHNT and CDR2 is YYREEE (reference sequence).

The chain carries TRBV6-5 and TRBJ2-3, with D perhaps TRBD2 (5 bases). CDR1 and CDR2 from the germline V gene are MNHEY and SVGAGI. The ends were cut back, 0 bases at V and 0 bases at J, with 13 bases in the middle. The CDR3 length is 17 residues. Here the CDR3 reads CASSYSRAATSTDTQYF. CDR3 in DNA: TGTGCCAGCAGTTACTCGCGAGCGGCAACTAGCACAGATACGCAGTATTTT.

The J gene is TRBJ1-2, the V gene TRBV24-1, with a tentative D call TRBD1 (5 bases). Trimming cost V 7 bases and J 4 bases, with 9 bases left between them. There are 12 residues in the CDR3. Germline-derived CDR1 and CDR2 are KGHDR and SFDVKD. DNA of the CDR3: TGTGCCACCAGCGACAGCTTCTATGGCTACACCTTC. Amino acids: CATSDSFYGYTF.

The rearrangement uses TRBV4-3 and TRBJ2-1; 8 positions match TRBD2. This CDR3 contains 18 residues. Trimming cost V 0 bases and J 8 bases; bases outside gene matches: 15. The germline V gene encodes CDR1 LGHNA and CDR2 YSLEER. Here the CDR3 DNA reads TGCGCCAGCAGCCAAGATAGAACCCCATCGGGGGGGGTCGATGAGCAGTTCTTC. This codes for CASSQDRTPSGGVDEQFF.

This clonotype was observed a few times. The chain links TRBV14 to TRBJ2-5; no clear D. The CDR3 spans 13 residues. Germline V gene sequence: CDR1 SGHDN, CDR2 FVKESK. V was clipped by 0 bases and J by 13 bases, with 15 bases between them. Here the CDR3 DNA reads TGTGCCAGCAGCCAAGATCTGAGGAGTGTAGGGTACTTC. This codes for CASSQDLRSVGYF.

The chain joins TRBV5-1 to TRBJ2-3; D may be TRBD1 (6 bases). Trimming left V 4 bases short and J 4 bases short, with 13 bases between. The CDR3 sequence is 14 residues long. Germline V CDR1 and CDR2: SGHRS, YFSETQ. The CDR3 DNA reads as TGCGCCAGCAGCCAAAGTTGGACAGCAGATACGCAGTATTTT. Encoded protein: CASSQSWTADTQYF.

This clonotype was counted a few times. The chain employs TRBV20-1 and TRBJ2-2, with D unclear. Germline V gene sequence: CDR1 DFQATT, CDR2 SNEGSKA (reference sequence). The ends were cut back, 1 base at V and 5 bases at J, with 11 bases in the middle. CDR3 length: 14 amino acids. CDR3 loop: CSARGMKSTGELFF. CDR3 DNA: TGCAGTGCTAGAGGGATGAAGAGTACCGGGGAGCTGTTTTTT.

The chain links TRBV21-1 to TRBJ1-1; the table's D call, TRBD1, has no DNA check behind it. TRBV21-1 is a recognized pseudogene. This CDR3 spans 18 amino acids. CDR3 loop: CASSARVRQAIMNTEAFF. CDR3 DNA sequence: TGTGCCAGCAGCGCGCGAGTGAGACAGGCAATTATGAACACTGAAGCTTTCTTT.

The CDR3 bases are TGTGCCAGCAGCCGGGACAGGGGATCCTATGGCTACACCTTC. Translating it yields CASSRDRGSYGYTF. The genes are TRBV6-6 and TRBJ1-2, with 10 bases matching TRBD1. The CDR3 runs 14 residues. CDR1 is MNHNY and CDR2 is SVGAGI in the germline V gene (reference sequence). The V and J ends lost 6 bases and 4 bases, in that order; junction bases with no gene match: 5.

V gene TRBV5-1 combines with J gene TRBJ2-5; TRBD1 matches 9 bases. This CDR3 region has 15 residues. Trimming cost V 3 bases and J 5 bases; bases outside gene matches: 8. CDR1 and CDR2 from the germline V gene are SGHRS and YFSETQ. CDR3 bases: TGCGCCAGCAGCTCAGGGGACAGGGAATTTGAGACCCAGTACTTC. Amino acids: CASSSGDREFETQYF.

The J gene is TRBJ2-2, the V gene TRBV12-3 or TRBV12-4; tentative D call: TRBD2 (6 bases). There are 16 residues in the CDR3. V was shortened by 3 bases and J by 5 bases, with 16 bases between the two germline ends. This chain's CDR3 is CASSFPAGTRTGELFF. For the CDR3, the DNA is TGTGCCAGCAGTTTCCCCGCGGGAACGAGGACCGGGGAGCTGTTTTTT.